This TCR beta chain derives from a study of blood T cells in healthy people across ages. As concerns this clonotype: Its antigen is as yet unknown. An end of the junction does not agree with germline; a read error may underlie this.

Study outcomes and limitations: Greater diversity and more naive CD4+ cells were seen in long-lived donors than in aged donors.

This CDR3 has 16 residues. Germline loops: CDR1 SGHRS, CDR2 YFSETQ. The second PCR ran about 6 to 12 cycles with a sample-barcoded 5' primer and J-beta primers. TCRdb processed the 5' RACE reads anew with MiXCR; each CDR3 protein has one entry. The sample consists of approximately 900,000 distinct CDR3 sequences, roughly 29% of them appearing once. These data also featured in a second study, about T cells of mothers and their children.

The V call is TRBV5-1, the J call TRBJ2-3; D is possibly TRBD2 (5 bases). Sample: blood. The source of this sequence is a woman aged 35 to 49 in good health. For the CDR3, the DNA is TGCACCAGCGGCTACTACCGGAGGACCAGCACAGATACGCAGTATTTT. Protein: CTSGYYRRTSTDTQYF.